This TCR beta chain comes out of a study of T cell responses to AZD1222 COVID-19 vaccine. Study observations and caveats: Most donors were white British and more were female, and clonal diversity was possibly underestimated. Nearly half of the spike-specific TCRs reportedly recognize variant regions that carry no mutations.

The method was immunoSEQ multiplex PCR; TCRdb's version includes in-frame clones alone and lacks a portion of them. The sample includes approximately 130,000 clones, 70% to 90% seen only once; the top ten take over 5%. In regard to this clone: Its antigen remains unknown.

The material sequenced was peripheral blood, taken 28 days after the second AZD1222 dose. This receptor was taken from an adult who received the AZD1222 COVID-19 vaccine.

This CDR3 is CASSPVRGRGDEQFF. Here the CDR3 DNA reads TGTGCCAGCAGCCCAGTCAGGGGGCGCGGGGATGAGCAGTTCTTC. This rearrangement joins TRBV4-2 to TRBJ2-1; 8 bases map to TRBD1. The CDR3 is made up of 15 amino acids. V lost 4 bases to trimming and J lost 8 bases; unmatched junction nucleotides: 10. The germline V gene has CDR1 LGHNA and CDR2 YNFKEQ.